This record concerns one T cell receptor beta chain sequence. Its antigen is as yet unknown. The germline CDR1 and CDR2 sequences are KGHSH and LQKENI. With 2 bases clipped from V and 4 bases from J, the junction kept 10 bases outside the gene matches. This CDR3 spans 16 amino acids. The PCR used 60 Vbeta and 13 Jbeta primers. Produced via immunoSEQ multiplex PCR; TCRdb's table is partial and in-frame only. Listed are more than 130,000 clones; roughly 2.5% falls within the top ten. The donors, nominally healthy at sampling, likely had unrecorded immune exposures. This record belongs to a study of cytomegalovirus exposure and HLA in healthy donors. Study results and caveats: Diagnosis of cytomegalovirus status made by the classifier reportedly showed high specificity and sensitivity. The authors later found TCR association rates varying by HLA locus, with DRB1 most and HLA-C fewest. In vitro testing confirmed three CMV-associated chains as specific for CMV antigens.

The receptor was derived from a middle-aged man in good health and CMV-seronegative. This chain joins TRBV18 and TRBJ2-7, with 8 bases fitting TRBD1. Sequencing was carried out using PBMCs. In nucleotides, the CDR3 is TGTGCCAGCTCACCAGCCGACAGGGGCGTTATTTACGAGCAGTACTTC. Its protein is CASSPADRGVIYEQYF.